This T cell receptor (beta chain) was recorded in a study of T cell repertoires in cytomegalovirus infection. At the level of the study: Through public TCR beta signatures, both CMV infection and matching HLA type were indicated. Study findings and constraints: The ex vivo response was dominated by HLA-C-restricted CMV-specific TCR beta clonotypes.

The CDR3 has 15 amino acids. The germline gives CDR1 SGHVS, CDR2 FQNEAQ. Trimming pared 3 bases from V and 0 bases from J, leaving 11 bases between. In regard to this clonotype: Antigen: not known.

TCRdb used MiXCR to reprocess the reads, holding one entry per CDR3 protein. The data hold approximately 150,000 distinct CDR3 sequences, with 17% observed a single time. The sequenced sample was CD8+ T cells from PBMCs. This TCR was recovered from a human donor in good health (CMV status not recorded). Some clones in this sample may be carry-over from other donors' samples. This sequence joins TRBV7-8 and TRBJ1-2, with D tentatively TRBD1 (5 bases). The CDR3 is CASSFARGANYGYTF. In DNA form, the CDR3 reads TGTGCCAGCAGCTTTGCGAGGGGCGCTAACTATGGCTACACCTTC.